This paragraph covers one T cell receptor beta chain sequence. TCRdb processed the 5' RACE reads anew with MiXCR; each CDR3 protein has one entry. Of about 470,000 distinct CDR3 sequences in the sample, around a sixth were seen once. CDR1 and CDR2 from the germline V gene are MNHEY and SMNVEV (reference sequence). CDR3 length equals 15 residues. Trimming took 5 bases from V and 7 from J; bases not matched to a gene: 10. The data were obtained in a study of T-cell memory formation after mild COVID-19. This receptor was obtained from an adult woman who had mild COVID-19 (a few samples of this study predate the infection). Cell type and time point are not known. V is TRBV27 and J is TRBJ2-3; 9 bases line up with TRBD2. The sequenced material came from PBMCs or a T cell subset sorted from them (not recorded which). The CDR3, as DNA: TGTGCCAGCAGTCTAGCGGGGCCGGGCGGGTATACGCAGTATTTT. This sequence encodes CASSLAGPGGYTQYF.